This T cell receptor beta chain was captured in a study of tumor and adjacent non-tumor tissue in lung cancer. At the level of the study: Patients were aged roughly 31 to 76, 10 men and 5 women, stage I to III.

The CDR3 loop spans 12 amino acids. Germline values: CDR1 SGHDN, CDR2 FVKESK. General observations from the study: Higher tumor TCR diversity was associated with shorter survival. Normal lung showed higher cumulative top 100 clone frequency than tumor.

In the case of this clonotype: Its antigen remains unidentified. One end of the junction is discordant with germline, which a read error may explain.

Three rounds of nested PCR, following a modified ARM-PCR protocol, produced the TCRbeta library. MiXCR, applied by TCRdb to the multiplex PCR reads, yields one record per CDR3 protein. The repertoire holds roughly 49,000 distinct CDR3 sequences, with 74% as singletons. No cell sorting was done before RNA was extracted from the tissue. This non-tumor lung sample came from over 3 cm beyond the tumor edge. Newly diagnosed lung cancer patients had thoracic surgery in China, August–November 2014, without prior chemotherapy. Sequencing used distant non-tumor lung tissue. The rearrangement uses TRBV14 and TRBJ1-1; TRBD1 might be the D (5 bases). This TCR derives from an older woman with non-small cell lung cancer. The CDR3 bases are TGTGCCAGCAGCCAGGACATGGTGGAAGTTTTCTTT. This sequence encodes CASSQDMVEVFF.